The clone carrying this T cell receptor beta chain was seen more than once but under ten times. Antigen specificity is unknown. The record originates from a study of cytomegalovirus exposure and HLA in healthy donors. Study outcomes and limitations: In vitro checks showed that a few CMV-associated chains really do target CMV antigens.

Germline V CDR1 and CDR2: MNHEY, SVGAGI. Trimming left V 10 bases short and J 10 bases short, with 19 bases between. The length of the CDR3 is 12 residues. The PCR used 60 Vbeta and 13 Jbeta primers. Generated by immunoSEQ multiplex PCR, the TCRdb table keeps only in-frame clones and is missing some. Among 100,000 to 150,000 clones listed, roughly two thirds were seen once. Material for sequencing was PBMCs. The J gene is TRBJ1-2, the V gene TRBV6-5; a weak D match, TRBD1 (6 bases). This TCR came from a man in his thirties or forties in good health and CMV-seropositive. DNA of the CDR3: TGTGCCACCCTAAGGGGGTGGGAAGTCTACACCTTC. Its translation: CATLRGWEVYTF.